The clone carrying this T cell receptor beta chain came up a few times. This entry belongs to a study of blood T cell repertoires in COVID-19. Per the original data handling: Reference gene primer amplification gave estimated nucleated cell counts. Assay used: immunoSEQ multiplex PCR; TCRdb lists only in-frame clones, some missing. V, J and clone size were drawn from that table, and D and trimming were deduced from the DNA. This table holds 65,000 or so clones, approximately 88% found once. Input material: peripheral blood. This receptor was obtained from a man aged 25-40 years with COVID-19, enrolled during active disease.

As DNA, the CDR3 is TGTGCCAGCAGTACACAGGGGGCTGGTGAGCAGTTCTTC. It specifies CASSTQGAGEQFF. The gene calls are TRBV27 and TRBJ2-1, with TRBD1 matching 9 bases. Germline V lookup: CDR1 MNHEY, CDR2 SMNVEV (reference sequence). This CDR3 region has 13 residues. With 5 bases clipped from V and 9 bases from J, the junction kept 5 bases outside the gene matches.